Listed here are 13 T cell receptor beta chains from one sample, sequenced in a study of Ad26.COV2.S vaccination and SARS-CoV-2 variants. Measured with immunoSEQ multiplex PCR; TCRdb has only the in-frame clones, and not every one. This sample yields fewer than 500,000 clones, of which 90% are seen a single time; less than 4.5% belongs to the top ten. Documented treatment: roughly 20 received Ad26.COV2.S at low or high dose, single or two shots; roughly five received placebo; per-sample allocation not given. The samples were gathered on day 63 after the first injection of vaccine or placebo. The material sequenced was peripheral blood, taken in a trial of Ad26.COV2.S vaccine versus placebo. Receptors originate from a person aged 18 to 65 who received the Ad26.COV2.S COVID-19 vaccine or a placebo.

This chain links TRBV24-1 with TRBJ2-5; perhaps D is TRBD1 or TRBD2 (5 bases each). V lost 6 bases, J lost 6 bases, and 10 bases lay in between. CDR3 length equals 12 residues. The germline gives CDR1 KGHDR, CDR2 SFDVKD. The CDR3 region is CATSRGAKTQYF. CDR3 sequence (DNA): TGTGCCACCAGTCGAGGGGCCAAGACCCAGTACTTC.

V usage is TRBV7-8 and J usage is TRBJ2-7, with 9 positions matching TRBD1. The CDR3 is 15 residues long. After removal of 1 base from V and 4 bases from J, the junction contained 5 bases not matched to a gene. CDR1 and CDR2 from the germline V gene are SGHVS and FQNEAQ. The CDR3 DNA reads as TGTGCCAGCAGCTTAGGTGGGACAGGGAATTACGAGCAGTACTTC. Translated, it gives CASSLGGTGNYEQYF.

The chain uses TRBV9 and TRBJ1-1, with TRBD1 identical over 11 bases. Germline V gene data show CDR1 as SGDLS and CDR2 as YYNGEE. The CDR3 length is 16 residues. J lost 0 bases, V lost 4 bases, and 5 bases had no gene match. DNA of the CDR3: TGTGCCAGCAGCCCATGGACAGGGGGCCTGAACACTGAAGCTTTCTTT. Amino acids: CASSPWTGGLNTEAFF.

This chain links TRBV10-3 with TRBJ1-1; D gene ambiguous. The germline V gene encodes CDR1 ENHRY and CDR2 SYGVKD. V dropped 4 bases and J dropped 4 bases, with 10 bases sitting between them. The CDR3 loop spans 13 amino acids. CDR3 in DNA: TGTGCCATCAGTGGCCAACCCGCCACTGAAGCTTTCTTT. Amino acids: CAISGQPATEAFF.

This clone was recorded once. This chain joins TRBV6-5 and TRBJ2-5; TRBD2 aligns across 9 bases. The CDR3 runs 14 residues. Germline loops: CDR1 MNHEY, CDR2 SVGAGI. V shed 8 bases, J shed 1 base, and the junction held 5 bases outside the gene matches. The CDR3 sequence: CASQGTSSQETQYF. For the CDR3, the DNA is TGTGCCAGCCAAGGGACTAGCAGCCAAGAGACCCAGTACTTC.

The chain combines TRBV7-2 with TRBJ2-3; 13 positions agree with TRBD2. The germline V gene has CDR1 SGHTA and CDR2 FQGNSA. The ends lost 8 bases at V and 6 bases at J; junction bases unmatched: 8. The CDR3 covers 15 residues. DNA for the CDR3: TGTGCCAGCGGCAGACTAGCGGGAGGTTTCGATACGCAGTATTTT. As protein: CASGRLAGGFDTQYF. The full variable domain, in which reference TRBV7-2 and TRBJ2-3 provide the parts outside the CDR3, is GAGVSQSPSNKVTEKGKDVELRCDPISGHTALYWYRQSLGQGLEFLIYFQGNSAPDKSGLPSDRFSAERTGGSVSTLTIQRTQQEDSAVYLCASGRLAGGFDTQYFGPGTRLTVL.

The chain links TRBV27 to TRBJ2-7; no definite D call. CDR1 is MNHEY, CDR2 SMNVEV, per germline (reference sequence). This CDR3 has 15 amino acids. Between the trimmed V and J ends, which lost 0 bases and 1 base, there was a span of 10 bases. For the CDR3, the DNA is TGTGCCAGCAGTTTATCGAGTCCAGAATCCTACGAGCAGTACTTC. Its protein is CASSLSSPESYEQYF.

The chain couples TRBV2 to TRBJ1-5; D gene ambiguous. V gave up 3 bases and J gave up 2 bases, with 5 bases separating them. The CDR3 spans 13 residues. The V gene's germline CDR1 is SNHLY and CDR2 FYNNEI. The CDR3, as DNA: TGTGCCAGCAGTGACAACGGCAATCAGCCCCAGCATTTT. As protein: CASSDNGNQPQHF.

About this clone: The same CDR3 also results from other DNA sequences found in this sample. The chain has TRBV7-9 and TRBJ1-5; D remains unclear. The CDR3 is 13 amino acids. V was shortened by 0 bases and J by 3 bases, with 3 bases between the two germline ends. The germline gives CDR1 SEHNR, CDR2 FQNEAQ (reference sequence). CDR3 sequence reads: CASSLAPNQPQHF. The CDR3, as DNA: TGTGCCAGCAGCTTAGCTCCCAATCAGCCCCAGCATTTT.

This chain connects TRBV2 to TRBJ1-2; no firm D call. Germline CDR1 reads SNHLY; CDR2 reads FYNNEI. Trimming pared 4 bases from V and 7 bases from J, leaving 10 bases between. The CDR3 loop spans 12 amino acids. The chain's CDR3 is CASSGEAGGYTF. In nucleotides, the CDR3 is TGTGCCAGCAGTGGGGAAGCGGGTGGCTACACCTTC. Full variable domain (missing parts from reference TRBV2 and TRBJ1-2): EPEVTQTPSHQVTQMGQEVILRCVPISNHLYFYWYRQILGQKVEFLVSFYNNEISEKSEIFDDQFSVERPDGSNFTLKIRSTKLEDSAMYFCASSGEAGGYTFGSGTRLTVV.

This clone showed up just a few times. V usage is TRBV29-1 and J usage is TRBJ2-3; weak D call: TRBD1 (5 bases). Germline-derived CDR1 and CDR2 are SQVTM and ANQGSEA. The CDR3 is 13 residues long. V was trimmed by 4 bases and J by 1 base, leaving 9 bases between them. The CDR3 bases are TGCAGCGTTGTAGGGGTTGGCACAGATACGCAGTATTTT. Amino acids: CSVVGVGTDTQYF.

This chain connects TRBV5-1 to TRBJ2-3; 8 bases map to TRBD2. Germline-derived CDR1 and CDR2 are SGHRS and YFSETQ. The ends lost 0 bases at V and 6 bases at J; junction bases unmatched: 6. The CDR3 spans 15 residues. The CDR3 loop reads CASSLDGRDGDTQYF. The CDR3 nucleotides read TGCGCCAGCAGCTTGGACGGGAGGGACGGTGATACGCAGTATTTT.

In its sample, this clone was seen once. The chain is built from TRBV30 and TRBJ2-7; TRBD1 matches 8 bases. This CDR3 has 15 amino acids. Germline trimming cut 7 bases from V and 0 bases from J; bases unmatched to any gene: 11. CDR1 and CDR2 (germline): GTSNPN, SVGIG (reference sequence). The CDR3 region has the DNA TGTGCCTCTAGGGGTGGACAGGGCCGCTCCTACGAGCAGTACTTC. Encoded protein: CASRGGQGRSYEQYF.